This TCR beta chain was retrieved from a study of blood T cell repertoires in COVID-19. Study in general: Samples came from the United States, Italy and Spain, spanning acute and convalescent COVID-19. T cells, B-cell-depleted T cells, or PBMCs supplied cDNA or gDNA.

Germline values: CDR1 LNHDA, CDR2 SQIVND (reference sequence). V was pared by 4 bases and J by 1 base, with 20 bases between. There are 18 residues in the CDR3. In the authors' methods: Researchers report that nucleated cell counts were estimated from reference gene primer amplification. The data were produced by immunoSEQ multiplex PCR, yet TCRdb's version contains in-frame clones alone and is incomplete. That table is the source of V, J and clone size, and D and trimming were worked out from the DNA. The data show some 250,000 clones, roughly 86% seen once. The rearrangement uses TRBV19 and TRBJ1-3, with unresolved D. The sequence was obtained from a human donor in a cohort sampled during active COVID-19. Sample: peripheral blood. CDR3 bases: TGTGCCAGTAGTACGCAACCGGGTGGCCCTCCGTCTGGAAACACCATATATTTT. Translating gives CASSTQPGGPPSGNTIYF.